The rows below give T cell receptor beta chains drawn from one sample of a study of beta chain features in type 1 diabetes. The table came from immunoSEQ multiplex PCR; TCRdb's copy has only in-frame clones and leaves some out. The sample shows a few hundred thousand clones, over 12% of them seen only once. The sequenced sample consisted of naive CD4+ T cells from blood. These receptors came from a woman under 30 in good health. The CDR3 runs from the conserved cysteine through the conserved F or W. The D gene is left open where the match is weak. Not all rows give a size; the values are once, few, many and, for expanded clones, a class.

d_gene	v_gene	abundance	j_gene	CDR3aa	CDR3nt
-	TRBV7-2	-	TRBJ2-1	CASSLATAGVGEQFF	TGTGCCAGCAGCTTAGCGACTGCAGGGGTGGGGGAGCAGTTCTTC
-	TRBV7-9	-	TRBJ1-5	CASSLGGSGVGGNQPQHF	TGTGCCAGCAGCTTAGGGGGGTCGGGGGTTGGCGGCAATCAGCCCCAGCATTTT
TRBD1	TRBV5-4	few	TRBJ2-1	CASSLSQGAYGNEQFF	TGTGCCAGCAGCTTGTCCCAGGGGGCCTACGGGAATGAGCAGTTCTTC
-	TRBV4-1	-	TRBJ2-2	CASSQESPGELFF	TGCGCCAGCAGCCAGGAGAGTCCCGGGGAGCTGTTTTTT
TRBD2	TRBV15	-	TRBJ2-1	CATSRTSVFSYNEQFF	TGTGCCACCAGCAGAACTAGCGTTTTTTCCTACAATGAGCAGTTCTTC
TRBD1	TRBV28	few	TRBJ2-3	CASTGGLIDTQYF	TGTGCCAGCACAGGGGGCCTCATCGATACGCAGTATTTT
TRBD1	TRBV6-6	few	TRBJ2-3	CASSSVDRATDTQYF	TGTGCCAGCAGTTCCGTGGACAGGGCCACAGATACGCAGTATTTT
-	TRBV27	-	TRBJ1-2	CASSPGLGRDLNYGYTF	TGTGCCAGCAGCCCGGGCCTCGGCAGGGATCTAAACTATGGCTACACCTTC
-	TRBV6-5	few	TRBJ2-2	CASSSNTGELFF	TGTGCCAGCAGCTCCAACACCGGGGAGCTGTTTTTT
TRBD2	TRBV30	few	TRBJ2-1	CAWTPAGAYEQFF	TGTGCCTGGACACCAGCGGGAGCCTATGAGCAGTTCTTC
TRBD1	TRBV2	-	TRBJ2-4	CASRTGGSKNIQYF	TGTGCCAGCAGGACAGGGGGGAGCAAAAACATTCAGTACTTC
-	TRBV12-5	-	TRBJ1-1	CASGPPGTMNTEAFF	TGTGCTAGTGGCCCCCCTGGCACCATGAACACTGAAGCTTTCTTT
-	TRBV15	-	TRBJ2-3	CATSRDLVGLDTQYF	TGTGCCACCAGCAGAGATCTTGTGGGCCTAGATACGCAGTATTTT
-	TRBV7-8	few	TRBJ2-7	CASSARQSYEQYF	TGTGCCAGCAGCGCACGACAGTCTTACGAGCAGTACTTC
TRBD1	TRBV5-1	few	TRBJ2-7	CASSPPGQGSEQYF	TGCGCCAGCAGCCCCCCGGGACAGGGTTCCGAGCAGTACTTC
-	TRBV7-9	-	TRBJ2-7	CASSQASIYYEQYF	TGTGCCAGCAGTCAAGCCTCCATATACTACGAGCAGTACTTC
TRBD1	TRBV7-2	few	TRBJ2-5	CASSRQGLIETQYF	TGTGCCAGCAGCCGACAGGGGTTAATCGAGACCCAGTACTTC
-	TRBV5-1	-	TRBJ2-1	CASSRVADEQFF	TGCGCCAGCAGCAGAGTAGCGGATGAGCAGTTCTTC
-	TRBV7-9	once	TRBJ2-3	CASSLGSTDTQYF	TGTGCCAGCAGCTTAGGTTCGACAGATACGCAGTATTTT
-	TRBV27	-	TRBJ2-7	CASSLLSPGDEQYF	TGTGCCAGCAGTTTACTCTCCCCGGGGGATGAGCAGTACTTC
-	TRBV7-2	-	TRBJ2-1	CASSPAGFQQFF	TGTGCCAGCAGCCCAGCGGGCTTCCAGCAGTTCTTC
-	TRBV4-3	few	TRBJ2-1	CASSQDPEGEQFF	TGCGCCAGCAGCCAAGATCCCGAGGGTGAGCAGTTCTTC
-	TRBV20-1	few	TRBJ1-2	CSAPDGSYTF	TGCAGTGCTCCCGACGGGAGCTACACCTTC
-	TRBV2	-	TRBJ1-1	CASSEGVAGGARTEAFF	TGTGCCAGCAGTGAAGGGGTCGCCGGGGGGGCGAGGACTGAAGCTTTCTTT
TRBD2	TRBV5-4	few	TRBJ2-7	CASSLWASGRQQYF	TGTGCCAGCAGCTTGTGGGCTAGCGGGAGGCAGCAGTACTTC
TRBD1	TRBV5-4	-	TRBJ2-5	CASSPTQGAGGETQYF	TGTGCCAGCAGCCCTACTCAGGGGGCCGGTGGAGAGACCCAGTACTTC
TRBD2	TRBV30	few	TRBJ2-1	CAWSIIKREGLGNEQFF	TGTGCCTGGAGTATCATAAAGCGGGAGGGCCTGGGGAATGAGCAGTTCTTC
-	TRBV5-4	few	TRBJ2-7	CASSLRGAHEQYF	TGTGCCAGCAGCTTGCGGGGGGCCCACGAGCAGTACTTC
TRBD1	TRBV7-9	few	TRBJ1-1	CASSTPQGARTEAFF	TGTGCCAGCAGCACCCCGCAGGGGGCTAGGACTGAAGCTTTCTTT
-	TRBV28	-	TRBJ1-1	CASSRADRTENTEAFF	TGTGCCAGCAGCCGCGCGGATAGGACTGAGAACACTGAAGCTTTCTTT
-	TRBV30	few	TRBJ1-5	CAWSEQSNQPQHF	TGTGCCTGGAGTGAGCAAAGCAATCAGCCCCAGCATTTT
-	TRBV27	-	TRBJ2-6	CATKGLGANVLTF	TGTGCCACCAAAGGACTTGGGGCCAACGTCCTGACTTTC
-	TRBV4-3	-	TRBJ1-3	CASSQARMSGNTIYF	TGCGCCAGCAGCCAGGCCAGGATGTCTGGAAACACCATATATTTT
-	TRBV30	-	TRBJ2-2	CAWSLDWNTGELFF	TGTGCCTGGAGCCTGGACTGGAACACCGGGGAGCTGTTTTTT
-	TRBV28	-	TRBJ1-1	CASSFGERAFF	TGTGCCAGCAGTTTTGGGGAGAGAGCTTTCTTT
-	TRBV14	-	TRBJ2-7	CASSQNRLLSYEQYF	TGTGCCAGCAGCCAAAACAGATTACTCTCCTACGAGCAGTACTTC
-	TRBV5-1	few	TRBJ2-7	CATRVSSGGAYYEQYF	TGCGCCACCAGGGTCTCTAGTGGAGGAGCCTACTACGAGCAGTACTTC
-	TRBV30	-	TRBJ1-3	CAWTPGYPGNTIYF	TGTGCCTGGACCCCCGGGTATCCCGGAAACACCATATATTTT
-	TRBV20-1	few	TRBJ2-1	CRTTAYNEQFF	TGCCGAACGACTGCCTACAATGAGCAGTTCTTC
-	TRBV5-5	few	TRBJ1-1	CASTLRQVLTFF	TGTGCCAGCACCCTTCGACAGGTTCTGACTTTCTTT
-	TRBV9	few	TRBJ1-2	CASSAKSHSPYGYTF	TGTGCCAGCAGCGCCAAAAGCCATTCTCCTTATGGCTACACCTTC
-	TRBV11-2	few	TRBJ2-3	CASSLGAGYTDTQYF	TGTGCCAGCAGCTTAGGGGCAGGTTACACAGATACGCAGTATTTT
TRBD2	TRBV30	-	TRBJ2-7	CACPRGGSSYEQYF	TGTGCCTGCCCCCGGGGAGGGAGTTCCTACGAGCAGTACTTC
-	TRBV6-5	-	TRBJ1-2	CASSSRRQASNYGYTF	TGTGCCAGCAGTTCTCGTAGGCAGGCCTCTAACTATGGCTACACCTTC
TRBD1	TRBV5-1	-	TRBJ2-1	CASSIDRGTYNEQFF	TGCGCCAGCAGCATCGACAGGGGCACGTACAATGAGCAGTTCTTC
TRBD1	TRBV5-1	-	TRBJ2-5	CASSIQGQQQETQYF	TGCGCCAGCAGTATTCAGGGACAGCAGCAAGAGACCCAGTACTTC
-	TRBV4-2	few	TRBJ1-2	CASSQDLSANYGYTF	TGTGCCAGCAGCCAAGATCTATCCGCTAACTATGGCTACACCTTC
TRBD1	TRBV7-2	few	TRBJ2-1	CASSLAYRGPEQFF	TGTGCCAGCAGCTTAGCATACAGGGGGCCTGAGCAGTTCTTC
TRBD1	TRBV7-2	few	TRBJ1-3	CASSSGGISGNTIYF	TGTGCCAGCAGCTCAGGGGGCATATCTGGAAACACCATATATTTT
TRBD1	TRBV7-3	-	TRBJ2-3	CASSWTGGGTDTQYF	TGTGCCAGCAGCTGGACAGGGGGAGGCACAGATACGCAGTATTTT
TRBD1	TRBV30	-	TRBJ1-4	CAWSASGQGGEKLFF	TGTGCCTGGAGTGCCTCGGGACAGGGAGGTGAAAAACTGTTTTTT
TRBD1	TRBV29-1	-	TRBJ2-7	CSVPAGTAYEQYF	TGCAGCGTCCCAGCCGGGACAGCCTACGAGCAGTACTTC
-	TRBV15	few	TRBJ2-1	CATSRNRVHEQFF	TGTGCCACCAGCCGTAACAGGGTCCATGAGCAGTTCTTC
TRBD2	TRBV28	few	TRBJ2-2	CATLAGAIGELFF	TGTGCCACCCTAGCGGGAGCGATCGGGGAGCTGTTTTTT
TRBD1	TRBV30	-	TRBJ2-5	CAWSAQGVLMQETQYF	TGTGCCTGGAGTGCCCAGGGGGTACTCATGCAAGAGACCCAGTACTTC
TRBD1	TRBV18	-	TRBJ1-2	CASSPRGQNYGYTF	TGTGCCAGCTCACCACGGGGACAGAACTATGGCTACACCTTC
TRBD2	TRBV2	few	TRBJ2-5	CASTLTSRETQYF	TGTGCCAGCACCCTGACTAGCCGAGAGACCCAGTACTTC